Listed below are T cell receptor beta chains from one sample, sequenced in a study of shared clonotypes between healthy human individuals. The table came from immunoSEQ multiplex PCR; TCRdb's copy has only in-frame clones and leaves some out. The table has around 1 million clones, approximately 76% seen once. Sequenced material: memory CD4+ T cells sorted from blood. Source of these receptors: a man younger than 35 in good health. Both conserved end residues are part of each CDR3. Each record gives: D gene, V gene, CDR3 length, J gene, clone size, CDR3 DNA, CDR3 protein. The D gene is left open where the match is weak. Expanded clones are given a class, and other clones once, few, many or no size at all.

TRBD2,TRBV11-2,14,TRBJ2-4,-,TGTGCCAGCGGAAAAGCGGGAGGCGAAAACATTCAGTACTTC,CASGKAGGENIQYF
-,TRBV2,14,TRBJ2-1,-,TGTGCCAGCAGGGCTTGGTTAGACTACAATGAGCAGTTCTTC,CASRAWLDYNEQFF
-,TRBV2,15,TRBJ1-1,-,TGTGCCAGCAGTTCCCCGGCAGGACTGAACACTGAAGCTTTCTTT,CASSSPAGLNTEAFF
TRBD1,TRBV2,14,TRBJ1-6,few,TGTGCCAGCAGCGGACAGGAACCCTATTCACCCCTCCACTTT,CASSGQEPYSPLHF
TRBD2,TRBV11-1,18,TRBJ2-7,-,TGTGCCAGCAGCTCTCGGACTAGCGGGGGAATTAGCTCCTACGAGCAGTACTTC,CASSSRTSGGISSYEQYF
-,TRBV9,15,TRBJ1-6,-,TGTGCCAGCAGCGTATCGGGATTTTATAATTCACCCCTCCACTTT,CASSVSGFYNSPLHF
TRBD1,TRBV7-2,15,TRBJ1-4,-,TGTGCCAGCAGCGGACAGGGGGCGGGTAATGAAAAACTGTTTTTT,CASSGQGAGNEKLFF
-,TRBV7-2,14,TRBJ1-2,-,TGTGCCAGCAGCTTAGGGACGGGAGCCTATGGCTACACCTTC,CASSLGTGAYGYTF
TRBD1,TRBV19,13,TRBJ1-4,few,TGTGCCAGTAGAAACAGGGGGGAGGAAAAACTGTTTTTT,CASRNRGEEKLFF
-,TRBV20-1,11,TRBJ2-4,-,TGCAGTGCTTTGGACAGAAACATTCAGTACTTC,CSALDRNIQYF
-,TRBV11-3,16,TRBJ2-2,-,TGTGCCAGCAGCTTAGGGCACACTTCAAACACCGGGGAGCTGTTTTTT,CASSLGHTSNTGELFF
-,TRBV18,13,TRBJ1-1,-,TGTGCCAGCTCACCAAAGACGAACACTGAAGCTTTCTTT,CASSPKTNTEAFF
-,TRBV10-3,13,TRBJ2-7,-,TGTGCCATCAGTAGGGACTCTTCCTACGAGCAGTACTTC,CAISRDSSYEQYF
-,TRBV5-5,17,TRBJ1-5,-,TGTGCCAGCAGCTTGTCTTTGGGGGGGCTAGCAAATCAGCCCCAGCATTTT,CASSLSLGGLANQPQHF
-,TRBV5-1,17,TRBJ1-2,-,TGCGCCAGCAGCTTGGAAGGGGGGGCGAGGTCTAACTATGGCTACACCTTC,CASSLEGGARSNYGYTF
TRBD1,TRBV5-1,15,TRBJ1-2,-,TGCGCCAGCAGCGATCCGGGACAGGGGCGACATGGCTACACCTTC,CASSDPGQGRHGYTF
-,TRBV5-4,12,TRBJ1-2,-,TGTGCCAGCAGCTTGGCACAGAATGGCTACACCTTC,CASSLAQNGYTF
TRBD1,TRBV5-6,17,TRBJ1-1,-,TGTGCCAGCAGCCCGAAGCCAGGACAGGCCGGAAACACTGAAGCTTTCTTT,CASSPKPGQAGNTEAFF
TRBD1,TRBV4-1,16,TRBJ1-6,-,TGCGCCAGCAGCCAAGCCAACAGGGGGCGGATTTCACCCCTCCACTTT,CASSQANRGRISPLHF
-,TRBV18,13,TRBJ2-7,-,TGTGCCAGCTCCCTCCGCGCTAGCGACGAGCAGTACTTC,CASSLRASDEQYF
TRBD2,TRBV9,15,TRBJ2-2,-,TGTGCCAGCAGCGTCCTGACTAGCGGGAGCAGGGAGCTGTTTTTT,CASSVLTSGSRELFF
-,TRBV27,18,TRBJ1-4,few,TGTGCCAGCAGTTTATGGGGCCTCGGGGTGGTCCCCAATGAAAAACTGTTTTTT,CASSLWGLGVVPNEKLFF
TRBD1,TRBV2,15,TRBJ2-5,many,TGTGCCAGCAGCCGGGACAGGAGCCTTCAAGAGACCCAGTACTTC,CASSRDRSLQETQYF
-,TRBV23-1,13,TRBJ2-2,-,TGCGCCAGCAGTCACGGCAACACCGGGGAGCTGTTTTTT,CASSHGNTGELFF
-,TRBV29-1,16,TRBJ2-6,-,TGCAGCGTTATAAGACAGGTATCCTCTGGGGCCAACGTCCTGACTTTC,CSVIRQVSSGANVLTF
-,TRBV14,13,TRBJ2-3,-,TGTGCCAGCAGCCAAGACAAGCCAGATACGCAGTATTTT,CASSQDKPDTQYF
TRBD2,TRBV30,16,TRBJ2-2,once,TGTGCCGGGCACACACTAGCGGGGAGTGTGGCCGGGGAGCTGTTTTTT,CAGHTLAGSVAGELFF
TRBD2,TRBV5-1,14,TRBJ2-5,-,TGCGCCAGCAGCGGCGGGGGGGCCAGGGAGACCCAGTACTTC,CASSGGGARETQYF
TRBD2,TRBV7-9,17,TRBJ2-1,few,TGTGCCAGCAGCACAAGGGGTTTGCGGGGGGCAAACAATGAGCAGTTCTTC,CASSTRGLRGANNEQFF
-,TRBV11-2,16,TRBJ1-3,-,TGTGCCAGCAGCTCACGGGTCCCTAACTCTGGAAACACCATATATTTT,CASSSRVPNSGNTIYF
-,TRBV11-3,16,TRBJ2-7,-,TGTGCCAGCAGCCCCGGGCCAAATCAGGCTGGCTACGAGCAGTACTTC,CASSPGPNQAGYEQYF
-,TRBV7-2,13,TRBJ2-5,-,TGTGCCAGCAGCTGGACGGGGTATGAGACCCAGTACTTC,CASSWTGYETQYF
-,TRBV7-3,14,TRBJ1-5,-,TGTGCCAGCAGCCAGCGGGGGGCCAATCAGCCCCAGCATTTT,CASSQRGANQPQHF
TRBD1,TRBV4-1,15,TRBJ2-5,-,TGCGCCAGCAGCCTCCGGACAGGGCCCCAAGAGACCCAGTACTTC,CASSLRTGPQETQYF
-,TRBV6-1,11,TRBJ1-4,-,TGTGCCAGCAGAAAACAGGGTCAACTGTTTTTT,CASRKQGQLFF
-,TRBV18,13,TRBJ1-4,once,TGTGCCAGCTCACCACCGGGTCAAGGGCCGCTGTTTTTT,CASSPPGQGPLFF
TRBD1,TRBV7-2,15,TRBJ2-7,-,TGTGCCAGCAGCTTAGGGACAGGGGGCGGGTACGAGCAGTACTTC,CASSLGTGGGYEQYF
TRBD2,TRBV7-2,14,TRBJ2-7,-,TGTGCCAGCAGCTTAGGGGGGGGCTCCTACGAGCAGTACTTC,CASSLGGGSYEQYF
TRBD1,TRBV10-1,16,TRBJ2-3,-,TGCGCCAGCAGTGAGTCTCTGGGGACAGGGGGCGTTACGCAGTATTTT,CASSESLGTGGVTQYF
-,TRBV10-3,12,TRBJ2-4,-,TGTGCCACCCGGAGACCGGGGGACATTCAGTACTTC,CATRRPGDIQYF
TRBD1,TRBV19,16,TRBJ1-6,-,TGTGCCAGTAGTTTAATGGGACAGGGGTATAATTCACCCCTCCACTTT,CASSLMGQGYNSPLHF
TRBD1,TRBV6-1,16,TRBJ1-5,-,TGTGCCAGCAGTGAAGACCGGGACAGGGGGCATCAGCCCCAGCATTTT,CASSEDRDRGHQPQHF
-,TRBV29-1,11,TRBJ1-1,-,TGCAGCGTTCGCGGGAACACTGAAGCTTTCTTT,CSVRGNTEAFF
-,TRBV10-3,12,TRBJ2-5,-,TGTGCCATCAGTGAGTCGGTAGAGACCCAGTACTTC,CAISESVETQYF
-,TRBV7-2,13,TRBJ1-6,few,TGTGCCAGCAGCTTAGAGGCTCGTTCACCCCTCCACTTT,CASSLEARSPLHF
TRBD1,TRBV11-2,16,TRBJ1-1,-,TGTGCCAGCAGCCGAGATGGACAGGCCGTGAACACTGAAGCTTTCTTT,CASSRDGQAVNTEAFF
-,TRBV6-1,13,TRBJ1-2,many,TGTGCCAGCAGTACCGGGACCGCCTATGGCTACACCTTC,CASSTGTAYGYTF
-,TRBV18,14,TRBJ2-2,-,TGTGCCAGCTCACCAGTTCCCGACACCGGGGAGCTGTTTTTT,CASSPVPDTGELFF
-,TRBV10-1,14,TRBJ2-1,-,TGCGCCAGCAGTCAGGGCCCATCCTACAATGAGCAGTTCTTC,CASSQGPSYNEQFF
-,TRBV5-1,14,TRBJ1-1,few,TGCGCCAGCAGCCCGGGACGTATGAACACTGAAGCTTTCTTT,CASSPGRMNTEAFF